The 10 T cell receptor beta chains below all came from one sample that was sequenced in a study of identical twins. Each CDR3 protein is one row after TCRdb ran MiXCR on the 5' RACE reads. The repertoire holds around 470,000 distinct CDR3 sequences, with 14% as singletons. The data also belong to a second study, concerning yellow fever vaccine responses in identical twins.

The sample taken for sequencing was CD4+ T cells sorted from blood. The receptors here all came from a woman younger than 30 in good health.

This clonotype has only a few counts. The chain has TRBV21-1 and TRBJ2-1; the DNA was not used to check the table's D call, TRBD1. TRBV21-1 is annotated as a pseudogene. This CDR3 contains 18 residues. The chain's CDR3 is CASSKAGLQGSAYNEQFF. CDR3 in DNA: TGTGCCAGCAGCAAAGCTGGGCTACAGGGGAGTGCTTACAATGAGCAGTTCTTC.

The gene calls are TRBV9 and TRBJ2-3, with D possibly TRBD2 on 6 matching bases. The CDR3 is 14 amino acids. With 2 bases removed from V and 0 bases from J, the gap between germline ends came to 7 bases. Germline loops: CDR1 SGDLS, CDR2 YYNGEE. CDR3 loop: CASSVSGSTDTQYF. CDR3 nucleotides: TGTGCCAGCAGCGTTAGCGGCAGCACAGATACGCAGTATTTT.

The V and J genes are TRBV5-4 and TRBJ2-3, with TRBD1 as a possible D gene (6 bases). The germline V gene encodes CDR1 SGHNT and CDR2 YYREEE (reference sequence). The CDR3 covers 15 residues. The V and J ends lost 5 bases and 4 bases respectively, with 17 bases between them. The DNA of the CDR3 is TGTGCCAGCAGATCCGGTGGACAGAGGTCAGATACGCAGTATTTT. Translation gives CASRSGGQRSDTQYF.

The chain joins TRBV28 to TRBJ2-3, with D perhaps matching TRBD1 (6 bases). The germline gives CDR1 MDHEN, CDR2 SYDVKM. The CDR3 is 15 residues long. The V end lost 2 bases, the J end lost 3 bases, and 12 bases lay between the germline ends. CDR3 sequence: CASSLPQGRTDTQYF. The CDR3 DNA reads as TGTGCCAGCAGTTTACCGCAGGGGCGTACAGATACGCAGTATTTT.

CDR3 sequence (DNA): TGTGCCAGCAGTTTACAGAGGAAGACCCAAAGAACCGGGGAGCTGTTTTTT. Translation: CASSLQRKTQRTGELFF. The chain carries TRBV28 and TRBJ2-2, with D uncertain. This CDR3 has 17 amino acids. Germline-derived CDR1 and CDR2 are MDHEN and SYDVKM. The V gene lost 2 bases and the J gene lost 5 bases, with 18 bases spanning the gap.

This clonotype was seen a handful of times. The chain uses TRBV11-2 and TRBJ2-7; TRBD1 is a possible D gene (6 bases). Germline lookup yields CDR1 SGHAT and CDR2 FQNNGV. Between the trimmed V and J ends, which lost 0 bases and 3 bases, there was a span of 12 bases. The length of the CDR3 is 15 residues. In nucleotides, the CDR3 is TGTGCCAGCAGCTTAGATTTTAGGGGGTACTACGAGCAGTACTTC. It yields the protein CASSLDFRGYYEQYF.

In its sample, this clonotype was seen many times. This chain connects TRBV11-2 to TRBJ2-7; no clear D gene. This CDR3 spans 13 amino acids. Germline V CDR1 and CDR2: SGHAT, FQNNGV. V lost 6 bases and J lost 3, with 12 bases in between. DNA for the CDR3: TGTGCCAGCAGTTATCAGGTTAACTACGAGCAGTACTTC. Its translation is CASSYQVNYEQYF.

The sample holds one count of this clonotype. J is TRBJ1-5 and V is TRBV2; 7 nucleotides align to TRBD1. The CDR3 consists of 15 residues. V lost 10 bases and J lost 0; bases outside the gene matches: 9. Germline CDR1 reads SNHLY; CDR2 reads FYNNEI. CDR3 nucleotides: TGTGCCACTAAGGGGGCAGCCCTTAGCAATCAGCCCCAGCATTTT. Its translation: CATKGAALSNQPQHF.

This clonotype has a count of ten or more. The chain recombines TRBV28 with TRBJ1-6, with no clear D. The CDR3 length is 13 residues. Germline loops: CDR1 MDHEN, CDR2 SYDVKM. Trimming pared 7 bases from V and 6 bases from J, leaving 10 bases between. The CDR3 loop is CASTSPGNSPLHF. CDR3 nucleotide sequence: TGTGCCAGCACCTCCCCCGGTAATTCACCCCTCCACTTT.

The sample holds many counts of this clonotype. The V call is TRBV29-1, the J call TRBJ2-5, with TRBD2 matching over 7 bases. V dropped 5 bases and J dropped 4; count of bases not matched to a gene: 10. CDR3 size: 14 residues. The germline V gene encodes CDR1 SQVTM and CDR2 ANQGSEA. DNA for the CDR3: TGCAGCGTTCATGAGGGAGGGCCTAGAGAGACCCAGTACTTC. Translating it yields CSVHEGGPRETQYF.